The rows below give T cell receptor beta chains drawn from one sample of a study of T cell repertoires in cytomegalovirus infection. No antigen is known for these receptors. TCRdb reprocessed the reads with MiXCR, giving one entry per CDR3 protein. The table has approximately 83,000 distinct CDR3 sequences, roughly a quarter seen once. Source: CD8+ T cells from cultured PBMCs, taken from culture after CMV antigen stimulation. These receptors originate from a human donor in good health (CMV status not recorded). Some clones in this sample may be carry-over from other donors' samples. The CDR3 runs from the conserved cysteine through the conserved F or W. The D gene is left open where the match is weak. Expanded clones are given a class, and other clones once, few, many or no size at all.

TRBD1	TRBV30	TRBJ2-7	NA	TGTGCCTGGTCTCCGGGACAGGGTTACCACGAGCAGTACTTC	CAWSPGQGYHEQYF
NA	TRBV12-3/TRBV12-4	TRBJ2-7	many	TGTGCCAGCAACTCTGGCAGTTTACTTTACGAGCAGTACTTC	CASNSGSLLYEQYF
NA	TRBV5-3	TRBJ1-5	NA	TGTGCCAGAAGTGAGGATAGCAATCAGCCCCAGCATTTT	CARSEDSNQPQHF
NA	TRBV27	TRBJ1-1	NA	TGTGCCAGCAGTTTGTCGGGAGTTGCTGAAGCTTTCTTT	CASSLSGVAEAFF
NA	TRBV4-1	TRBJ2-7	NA	TGCGCCAGCAGCCAAGAGGTGGGGCCCAAGTCCTACGAGCAGTACTTC	CASSQEVGPKSYEQYF
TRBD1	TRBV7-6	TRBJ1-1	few	TGTGCCAGCAGCTCAGGGGGCCCTGAAGCTTTCTTT	CASSSGGPEAFF
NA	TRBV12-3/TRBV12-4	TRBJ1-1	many	TGTGCCAGCACCCACAAGGGACAGAACACTGAAGCTTTCTTT	CASTHKGQNTEAFF
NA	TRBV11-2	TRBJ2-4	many	TGTGCCAGCAGCTTAGGCAGCGCGCTAGCCAAAAACATTCAGTACTTC	CASSLGSALAKNIQYF
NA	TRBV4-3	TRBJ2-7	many	TGCGCCAGCAGCCAAGATGGGGGGTACGAGCAGTACTTC	CASSQDGGYEQYF
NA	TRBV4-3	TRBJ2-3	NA	TGCGCCAGCAGCCAAGAAGGCAGGGACGCAGATACGCAGTATTTT	CASSQEGRDADTQYF